The text below deals with one T cell receptor (beta chain). The V end was cut by 2 bases, the J end by 0 bases, with 14 bases between. This CDR3 spans 16 amino acids. The primer mix had 60 Vbeta and 13 Jbeta primers. Some clones are missing from TCRdb's copy, which holds only in-frame ones; the method was immunoSEQ multiplex PCR. The sample has 90,000 to 130,000 clones, approximately 82% seen once. This record comes from a study of cytomegalovirus exposure and HLA in healthy donors. The chain combines TRBV23-1 with TRBJ2-7; D is possibly TRBD1 (6 bases). TRBV23-1 is classed as an ORF, of uncertain function. The receptor comes from a man aged 25-45 years in good health and CMV-seropositive. The sample was PBMCs. The CDR3 region is CASSQRSQGNSYEQYF. CDR3 nucleotides: TGCGCCAGCAGTCAACGCTCCCAGGGGAACTCCTACGAGCAGTACTTC.